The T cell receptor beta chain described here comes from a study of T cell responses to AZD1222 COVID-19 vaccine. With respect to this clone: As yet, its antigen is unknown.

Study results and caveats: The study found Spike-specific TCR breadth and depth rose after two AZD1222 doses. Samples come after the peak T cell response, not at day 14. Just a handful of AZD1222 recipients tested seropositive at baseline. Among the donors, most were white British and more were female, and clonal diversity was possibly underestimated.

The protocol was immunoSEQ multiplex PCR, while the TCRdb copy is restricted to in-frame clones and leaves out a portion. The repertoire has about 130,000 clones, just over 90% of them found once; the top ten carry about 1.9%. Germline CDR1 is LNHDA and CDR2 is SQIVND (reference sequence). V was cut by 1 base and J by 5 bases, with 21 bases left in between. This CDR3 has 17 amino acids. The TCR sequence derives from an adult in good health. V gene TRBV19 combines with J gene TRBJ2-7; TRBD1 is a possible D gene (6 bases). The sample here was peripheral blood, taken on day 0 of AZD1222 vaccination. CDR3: CASSIGSAGEIFNEQYF. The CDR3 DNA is TGTGCCAGTAGTATAGGCTCGGCAGGGGAAATCTTCAACGAGCAGTACTTC. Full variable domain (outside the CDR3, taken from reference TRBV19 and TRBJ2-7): DGGITQSPKYLFRKEGQNVTLSCEQNLNHDAMYWYRQDPGQGLRLIYYSQIVNDFQKGDIAEGYSVSREKKESFPLTVTSAQKNPTAFYLCASSIGSAGEIFNEQYFGPGTRLTVT.